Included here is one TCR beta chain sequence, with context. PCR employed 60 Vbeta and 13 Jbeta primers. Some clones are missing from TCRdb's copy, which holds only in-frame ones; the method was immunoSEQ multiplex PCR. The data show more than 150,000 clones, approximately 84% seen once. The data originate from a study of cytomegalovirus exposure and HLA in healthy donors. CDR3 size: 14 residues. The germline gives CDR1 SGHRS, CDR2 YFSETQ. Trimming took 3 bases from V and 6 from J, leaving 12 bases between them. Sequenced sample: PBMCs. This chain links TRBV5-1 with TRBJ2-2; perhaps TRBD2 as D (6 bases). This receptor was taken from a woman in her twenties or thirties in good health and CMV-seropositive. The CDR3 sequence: CASSSVGGAGELFF. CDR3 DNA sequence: TGCGCCAGCAGCTCGGTGGGAGGCGCCGGGGAGCTGTTTTTT. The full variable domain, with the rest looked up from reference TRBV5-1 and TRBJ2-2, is KAGVTQTPRYLIKTRGQQVTLSCSPISGHRSVSWYQQTPGQGLQFLFEYFSETQRNKGNFPGRFSGRQFSNSRSEMNVSTLELGDSALYLCASSSVGGAGELFFGEGSRLTVL.